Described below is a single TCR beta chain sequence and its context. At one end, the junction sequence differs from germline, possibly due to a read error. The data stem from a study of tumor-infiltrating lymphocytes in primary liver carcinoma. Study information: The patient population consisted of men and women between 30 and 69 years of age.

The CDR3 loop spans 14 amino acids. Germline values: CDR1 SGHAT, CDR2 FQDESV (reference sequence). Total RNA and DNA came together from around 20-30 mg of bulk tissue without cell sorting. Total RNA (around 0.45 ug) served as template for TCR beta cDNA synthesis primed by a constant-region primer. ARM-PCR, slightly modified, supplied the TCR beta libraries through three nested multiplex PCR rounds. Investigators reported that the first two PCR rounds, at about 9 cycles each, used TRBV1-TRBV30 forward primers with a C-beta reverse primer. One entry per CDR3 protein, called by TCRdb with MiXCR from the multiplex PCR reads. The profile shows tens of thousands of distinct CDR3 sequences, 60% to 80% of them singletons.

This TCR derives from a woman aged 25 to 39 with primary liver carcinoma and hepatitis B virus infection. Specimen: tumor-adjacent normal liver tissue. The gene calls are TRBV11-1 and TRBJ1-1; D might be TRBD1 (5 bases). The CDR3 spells CASCFWQGCTEAFF. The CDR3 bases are TGTGCCAGCTGCTTCTGGCAGGGCTGCACTGAAGCTTTCTTT.